The clone carrying this T cell receptor beta chain was observed a single time. What it recognizes is unknown. Different DNA sequences within this sample yield the same CDR3. Genomic DNA belonging to each subset was distributed in equal measure over several immunoSEQ plates. Assay used: immunoSEQ multiplex PCR; TCRdb lists only in-frame clones, some missing. Of millions of clones detected, around nine tenths appear once; the ten largest clones hold 0.11% to 0.15%. Every contributor of samples was a Caucasian grown-up residing in Nashville, Tennessee. From CD4+ cells came CD45RA+ naive and CD45RA-negative memory subsets. This sample was taken from a study of shared clonotypes between healthy human individuals. Study-level points and caveats: For sorted subsets, rarefaction showed incomplete sequencing despite large depth.

The sample comprised naive CD4+ T cells sorted from blood. Specified subset: CD45RA+ positively selected. This TCR was sampled from a man between 18 and 35 years old in good health.

The DNA of the CDR3 is TGCAGCGCCGACAGGGGGAACACCGGGGAGCTGTTTTTT. Translation gives CSADRGNTGELFF. The chain employs TRBV29-1 and TRBJ2-2, with TRBD1 matching 8 bases. The junction had 2 bases not matched to a gene; V was cut back by 7 bases and J by 1 base. The CDR3 is made up of 13 amino acids. Germline values: CDR1 SQVTM, CDR2 ANQGSEA.